The clone carrying this TCR beta chain is a singleton in its sample. Antigen: not known. 13 Jbeta primers and 60 Vbeta primers were used for the PCR. TCRdb keeps only in-frame clones here, not all; method: immunoSEQ multiplex PCR. The table records 150,000 to 200,000 clones, 70% to 80% of them present only once. These data come from a study of cytomegalovirus exposure and HLA in healthy donors. Study-wide findings and caveats: In a later analysis, at a false discovery rate of 0.05, under 20,000 TCR beta sequences matched HLA alleles. Earlier findings revealed that most TCR beta V segments proved productive either about 90% or about 30% of the time.

The CDR3 runs to 14 residues. Germline V gives CDR1 SGHVS, CDR2 FQNEAQ. With V trimmed by 0 bases and J by 6 bases, 1 base remained unmatched. The TCR originated in a man between 60 and 75 years old in good health and CMV-seronegative. The chain links TRBV7-8 to TRBJ2-7; 11 bases line up with TRBD2. Sequenced input: PBMCs. CDR3 sequence (DNA): TGTGCCAGCAGCTTAGCTAGCGGGGGGGCCGAGCAGTACTTC. The encoded protein is CASSLASGGAEQYF.